The sequence of this TCR beta chain was determined in a study of blood T cell repertoires in COVID-19. Sequencing was performed with immunoSEQ multiplex PCR; in TCRdb, only in-frame clones are kept and a portion is missing. Of about 210,000 clones in the sample, around 87% were seen once. The germline CDR1 and CDR2 sequences are SQVTM and ANQGSEA. Trimming stripped 0 bases from V and 4 bases from J, with 12 bases between. This CDR3 contains 14 residues. The chain has TRBV29-1 and TRBJ1-2; D ambiguous. This receptor was identified in a man in his 60s with acute or convalescent COVID-19. Sequenced: peripheral blood. DNA of the CDR3: TGCAGCGTTGAAGATCTTCCGGAGACCTATGGCTACACCTTC. It translates to CSVEDLPETYGYTF.